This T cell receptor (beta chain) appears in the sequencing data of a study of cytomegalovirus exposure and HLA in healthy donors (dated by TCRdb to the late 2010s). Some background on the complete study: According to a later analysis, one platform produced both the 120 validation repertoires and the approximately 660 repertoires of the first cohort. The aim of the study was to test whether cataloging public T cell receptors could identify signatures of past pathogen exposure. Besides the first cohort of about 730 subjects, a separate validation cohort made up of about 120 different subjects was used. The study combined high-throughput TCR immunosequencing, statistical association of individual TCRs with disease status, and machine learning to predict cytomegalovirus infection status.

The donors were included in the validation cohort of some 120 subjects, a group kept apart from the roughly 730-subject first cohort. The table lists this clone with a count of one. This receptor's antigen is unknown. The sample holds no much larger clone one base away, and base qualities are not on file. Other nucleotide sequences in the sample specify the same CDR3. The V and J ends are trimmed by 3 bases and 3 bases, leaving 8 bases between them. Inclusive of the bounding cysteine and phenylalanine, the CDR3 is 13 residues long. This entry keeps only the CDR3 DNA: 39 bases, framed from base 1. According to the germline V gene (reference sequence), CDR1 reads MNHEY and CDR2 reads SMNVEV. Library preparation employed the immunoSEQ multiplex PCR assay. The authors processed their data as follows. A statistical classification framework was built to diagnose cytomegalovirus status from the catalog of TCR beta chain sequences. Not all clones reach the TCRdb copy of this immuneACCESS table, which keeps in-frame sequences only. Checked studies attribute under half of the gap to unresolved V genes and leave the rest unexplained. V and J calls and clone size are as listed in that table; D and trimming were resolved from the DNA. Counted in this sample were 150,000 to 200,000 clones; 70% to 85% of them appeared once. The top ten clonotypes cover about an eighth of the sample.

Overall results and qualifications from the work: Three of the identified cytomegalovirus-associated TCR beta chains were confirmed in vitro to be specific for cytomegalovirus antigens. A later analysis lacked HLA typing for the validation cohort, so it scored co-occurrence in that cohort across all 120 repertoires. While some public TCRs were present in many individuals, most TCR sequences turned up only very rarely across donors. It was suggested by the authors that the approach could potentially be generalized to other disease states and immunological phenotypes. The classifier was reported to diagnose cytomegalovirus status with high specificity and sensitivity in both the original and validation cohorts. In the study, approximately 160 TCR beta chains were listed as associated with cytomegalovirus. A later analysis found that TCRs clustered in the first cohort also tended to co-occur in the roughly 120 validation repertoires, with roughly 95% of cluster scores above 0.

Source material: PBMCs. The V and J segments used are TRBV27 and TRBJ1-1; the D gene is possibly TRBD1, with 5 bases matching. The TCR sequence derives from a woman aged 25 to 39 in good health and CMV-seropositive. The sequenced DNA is TGTGCCAGCAGTTTGGGAGGGGACACTGAAGCTTTCTTT. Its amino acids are CASSLGGDTEAFF.